The text below deals with one TCR beta chain. The data were obtained in a study of T-cell reconstitution after alpha-beta-depleted transplantation in children. The CDR3 length is 17 residues. V lost 1 base, J lost 0 bases, and 15 bases lay in between. During its preparation, the TCRbeta library received unique molecular identifiers. MiXCR was run by TCRdb on the PCR reads, yielding one entry per CDR3 protein. The table has more than 450,000 distinct CDR3 sequences, around 18% seen once. The chain joins TRBV12-3 or TRBV12-4 to TRBJ1-1; D is possibly TRBD1 (5 bases). The source was PBMCs from the stem cell graft donor, collected from the stem cell graft. The TCR comes from a human donor who donated a stem cell graft to a child with acute lymphoblastic leukemia. This CDR3 is CASSLGGARFMNTEAFF. CDR3 in DNA: TGTGCCAGCAGTTTAGGAGGGGCCCGGTTCATGAACACTGAAGCTTTCTTT.